Shown below are 10 T cell receptor beta chains from a single sample sequenced in a study of identical twins. MiXCR was run by TCRdb on the 5' RACE reads, yielding one entry per CDR3 protein. This table holds 540,000 or so distinct CDR3 sequences, around 22% found once. In addition, the sample was reused for a study of yellow fever vaccine responses in identical twins.

The sequenced sample was CD4+ T cells sorted from blood. The receptors originated from a woman aged 18-29 years in good health.

The rearrangement links TRBV7-2 to TRBJ1-2, with D hard to call. The CDR3 contains 13 residues. V was cut by 4 bases and J by 6 bases, with 12 bases left in between. The germline CDR1 and CDR2 sequences are SGHTA and FQGNSA. CDR3 bases: TGTGCCAGCAGCTGGGAGGGATGGAATGGCTACACCTTC. Translation gives CASSWEGWNGYTF.

The table lists this clonotype with many counts. This chain links TRBV28 with TRBJ1-3, with 7 bases that match TRBD1. V lost 8 bases and J lost 2; bases outside the gene matches: 3. CDR1 and CDR2 from the germline V gene are MDHEN and SYDVKM. CDR3 length: 13 amino acids. The DNA for the CDR3 is TGTGCCAGCGGAGGGGGCGCTGGAAACACCATATATTTT. The encoded protein is CASGGGAGNTIYF.

This chain joins TRBV18 and TRBJ2-2, with D possibly being TRBD1 or TRBD2 (5 bases each). This CDR3 spans 16 amino acids. Trimming shortened V by 0 bases and J by 2 bases, and 10 bases separated the two germline ends. Germline CDR1 is KGHSH and CDR2 is LQKENI. CDR3 coding DNA: TGTGCCAGCTCACCACCCTGGGGACCTAACACCGGGGAGCTGTTTTTT. Translation gives CASSPPWGPNTGELFF.

Only a few counts were recorded for this clonotype. The chain combines TRBV24-1 with TRBJ2-1; a possible D gene is TRBD2 (6 bases). This CDR3 region has 15 residues. Trimming cost V 0 bases and J 6 bases, with 11 bases left between them. CDR1 is KGHDR and CDR2 is SFDVKD in the germline V gene. CDR3 DNA: TGTGCCACCAGTGATTTGCAAGCGGGCGTCAATGAGCAGTTCTTC. It encodes CATSDLQAGVNEQFF.

Only a few counts were recorded for this clonotype. This CDR3 reads CASSKELAGANNEQFF. For the CDR3, the DNA is TGTGCCAGCAGCAAAGAACTAGCGGGGGCGAACAATGAGCAGTTCTTC. This chain joins TRBV11-2 and TRBJ2-1; 11 nucleotides line up with TRBD2. The V segment lost 5 bases and the J segment 5 bases; nucleotides outside the gene matches: 8. Germline V lookup: CDR1 SGHAT, CDR2 FQNNGV. The CDR3 spans 16 residues.

The chain uses TRBV4-1 and TRBJ2-7, with D possibly TRBD2 on 5 matching bases. Trimming removed 4 bases from V and 0 bases from J, with 16 bases in between. CDR1 is MGHRA, CDR2 YSYEKL, per germline. The CDR3 covers 16 residues. The CDR3: CASSRTPSGSSYEQYF. The DNA of the CDR3 is TGCGCCAGCAGCCGGACCCCCAGCGGCAGCTCCTACGAGCAGTACTTC.

This clonotype occurred a few times. The J gene is TRBJ2-3, the V gene TRBV15; 9 bases are shared with TRBD2. The J segment lost 5 bases and the V segment lost 5 bases, leaving 11 bases of the junction unmatched. This CDR3 spans 16 amino acids. The germline gives CDR1 LNHNV, CDR2 YYDKDF (reference sequence). The CDR3 loop is CATSSRTSEVRDTQYF. Here the CDR3 DNA reads TGTGCCACCAGCTCCAGGACTAGCGAGGTTAGAGATACGCAGTATTTT.

The rearrangement uses TRBV15 and TRBJ2-2, with D possibly called TRBD1 or TRBD2 (5 bases each). Germline V gene lookup returns CDR1 LNHNV and CDR2 YYDKDF (reference sequence). Trimming pared 0 bases from V and 6 bases from J, leaving 14 bases between. CDR3 length equals 16 residues. The chain's CDR3 is CATSRDLGTVPGELFF. CDR3 DNA: TGTGCCACCAGCAGAGATCTAGGGACCGTACCCGGGGAGCTGTTTTTT.

The chain employs TRBV28 and TRBJ2-7; 7 nucleotides agree with TRBD1. Trimming removed 6 bases from V and 2 bases from J; junction bases left unmatched: 7. The CDR3 is 14 residues long. Germline lookup yields CDR1 MDHEN and CDR2 SYDVKM. DNA for the CDR3: TGTGCCAGCAGACCTGGACAGGCCACCTACGAGCAGTACTTC. Translation gives CASRPGQATYEQYF.

V gene TRBV27 combines with J gene TRBJ2-2, with TRBD1 identical over 10 bases. The V and J ends lost 6 bases and 5 bases, in that order; junction bases with no gene match: 6. Germline V lookup: CDR1 MNHEY, CDR2 SMNVEV (reference sequence). This CDR3 has 15 amino acids. The CDR3 region has the DNA TGTGCCAGCAGGGGGACAGGGGTGCGGACCGGGGAGCTGTTTTTT. It yields the protein CASRGTGVRTGELFF.